The 18 T cell receptor beta chains below all came from one sample that was sequenced in a study of CD8+CD57+ T cells in acquired aplastic anemia. Genomic DNA was employed as the template in profiling TCR beta VDJ and CDR3. TCRdb called the reads again in MiXCR, with one record for every CDR3 protein. The repertoire has 100,000 to 150,000 distinct CDR3 sequences, 48% of them found once; the top ten carry 2.5%. Sequencing was done on a sample of sorted CD4+, CD8+, or CD8+CD57+ T cells (not recorded which) from PBMCs. These receptors were taken from a human donor in good health, serving as a control.

Ten or more counts support this clonotype. In nucleotides, the CDR3 is TGTGCCAGCCGGAGGGACAGCTCTGGAAACACCATATATTTT. This translates into CASRRDSSGNTIYF. V is TRBV6-1 and J is TRBJ1-3, with 7 bases identical to TRBD1. The germline V gene has CDR1 MNHNS and CDR2 SASEGT. With 8 bases clipped from V and 0 bases from J, the junction kept 4 bases outside the gene matches. This CDR3 has 14 amino acids.

V usage is TRBV4-2 and J usage is TRBJ1-6; 8 nucleotides match TRBD1. This CDR3 comprises 17 residues. Germline-derived CDR1 and CDR2 are LGHNA and YNFKEQ. Trimming took 1 base from V and 5 from J; bases not matched to a gene: 7. The CDR3 sequence is CASSQAGTGYHNSPLHF. The CDR3 DNA is TGTGCCAGCAGCCAAGCCGGGACAGGATACCATAATTCACCCCTCCACTTT.

This clonotype showed up many times. The junction and the germline gene differ at one end; a read error may be behind it. The chain employs TRBV15 and TRBJ1-1; no clear D. The CDR3 is made up of 11 amino acids. Germline V gene data show CDR1 as LNHNV and CDR2 as YYDKDF (reference sequence). The CDR3 DNA is TGTGCCACCAGCAGAGATGGTCCGAATCTATTT. Translating gives CATSRDGPNLF.

This clonotype appeared many times. The V gene is TRBV7-3, the J gene TRBJ1-1; TRBD1 might be the D (6 bases). In germline, CDR1 is SGHTA, CDR2 FQGTGA. This CDR3 has 13 residues. Trimming shortened V by 6 bases and J by 3 bases, and 11 bases separated the two germline ends. The CDR3: CASSSQGYTEAFF. Here the CDR3 DNA reads TGTGCCAGCAGTTCGCAGGGGTACACTGAAGCTTTCTTT. Using reference TRBV7-3 and TRBJ1-1 for the parts outside the CDR3, the full variable domain is GAGVSQTPSNKVTEKGKYVELRCDPISGHTALYWYRQSLGQGPEFLIYFQGTGAADDSGLPNDRFFAVRPEGSVSTLKIQRTERGDSAVYLCASSSQGYTEAFFGQGTRLTVV.

This chain joins TRBV11-1 and TRBJ1-5; D uncertain. V lost 1 base, J lost 0 bases, and 16 bases lay in between. The CDR3 totals 18 residues. Germline V CDR1 and CDR2: SGHAT, FQDESV (reference sequence). The CDR3, as DNA: TGTGCCAGCAGCTTAGTTGCTGCGGGAAGGGTTAGCAATCAGCCCCAGCATTTT. Its translation: CASSLVAAGRVSNQPQHF. Full variable domain (outside the CDR3, taken from reference TRBV11-1 and TRBJ1-5): EAEVAQSPRYKITEKSQAVAFWCDPISGHATLYWYRQILGQGPELLVQFQDESVVDDSQLPKDRFSAERLKGVDSTLKIQPAELGDSAMYLCASSLVAAGRVSNQPQHFGDGTRLSIL.

This chain uses TRBV7-8 with TRBJ1-1; maybe TRBD1 (6 bases). This CDR3 region has 14 residues. Germline V lookup: CDR1 SGHVS, CDR2 FQNEAQ. V lost 3 bases, J lost 10 bases, and 18 bases lay in between. The CDR3 DNA sequence: TGTGCCAGCAGCTTCCAAGGGGGGTCCAAGCCAGCTTTCTTT. This sequence encodes CASSFQGGSKPAFF.

This clonotype was found many times. The chain recombines TRBV5-1 with TRBJ1-6, with TRBD1 as a possible D gene (6 bases). Between the trimmed V and J ends, which lost 5 bases and 5 bases, there was a span of 17 bases. The CDR3 is made up of 16 amino acids. The germline gives CDR1 SGHRS, CDR2 YFSETQ. This chain's CDR3 is CASRPPGAGDNSPLHF. Written as DNA, the CDR3 is TGCGCCAGCAGACCACCCGGGGCAGGGGATAATTCACCCCTCCACTTT.

The V call is TRBV5-1, the J call TRBJ1-5; 10 nucleotides line up with TRBD1. The CDR3 extends over 14 amino acids. V lost 4 bases and J lost 7; bases outside the gene matches: 5. In germline, CDR1 is SGHRS, CDR2 YFSETQ. The DNA for the CDR3 is TGCGCCAGCAGCCTCCGGGACAGGGGACAGCCCCAGCATTTT. It specifies CASSLRDRGQPQHF.

The table lists this clonotype with a few counts. The J gene is TRBJ1-2, the V gene TRBV19; tentative D call: TRBD1 (5 bases). CDR3 length: 13 residues. The V gene lost 6 bases and the J gene lost 4 bases, with 12 bases spanning the gap. The germline V gene encodes CDR1 LNHDA and CDR2 SQIVND (reference sequence). The DNA of the CDR3 is TGTGCCAGTAGCTCCCGGGGCCCCTATGGCTACACCTTC. Its protein product is CASSSRGPYGYTF.

This chain uses TRBV7-9 with TRBJ1-1, with D uncertain. The V end lost 5 bases, the J end lost 7 bases, and 11 bases lay between the germline ends. Per the germline V gene, CDR1 is SEHNR and CDR2 is FQNEAQ (reference sequence). The CDR3 loop spans 12 amino acids. The CDR3, as DNA: TGTGCCAGCAGCCCAAACAGAAATGAAGCTTTCTTT. It yields the protein CASSPNRNEAFF.

The chain has TRBV12-3 or TRBV12-4 and TRBJ1-6; D may be TRBD1 (6 bases). V lost 5 bases and J 11 bases, leaving 10 bases between the germline ends. The CDR3 is made up of 12 amino acids. The CDR3 bases are TGTGCCAGCAGTATTGGACAGCCACCCCTCCACTTT. Translating gives CASSIGQPPLHF.

J is TRBJ2-1 and V is TRBV2; TRBD2 agrees at 7 bases. V was pared by 4 bases and J by 9 bases, with 9 bases of the junction left unmatched. Germline CDR1 is SNHLY and CDR2 is FYNNEI. This CDR3 has 14 amino acids. The CDR3 DNA reads TGTGCCAGCAGTGTCATCGGGAGGTCGACTGAGCAGTTCTTC. Translating it yields CASSVIGRSTEQFF.

This clonotype occurred many times. The CDR3 loop reads CASSPARGEAFF. Written as DNA, the CDR3 is TGTGCCAGCAGTCCCGCGCGGGGGGAAGCTTTCTTT. The chain links TRBV12-3 or TRBV12-4 to TRBJ1-1; a possible D gene is TRBD1 (5 bases). The CDR3 is 12 residues long. V lost 5 bases, J lost 8 bases, and 12 bases lay in between.

This clonotype occurred many times. The V and J genes are TRBV19 and TRBJ2-1, with a possible D match to TRBD1 (5 bases). Looked up from germline, CDR1 is LNHDA and CDR2 is SQIVND (reference sequence). The CDR3 has 17 amino acids. V was cut by 3 bases and J by 6 bases, with 21 bases left in between. The CDR3 sequence: CASSIQGRAVSANEQFF. The CDR3 nucleotides are TGTGCCAGTAGTATTCAGGGCAGGGCGGTCTCGGCCAATGAGCAGTTCTTC.

In this sample, this clonotype turned up many times. This chain uses TRBV12-3 or TRBV12-4 with TRBJ2-7; 7 bases map to TRBD1. This CDR3 has 16 residues. Trimming took 5 bases from V and 4 from J; bases not matched to a gene: 14. CDR3 sequence reads: CASSRQGDRASYEQYF. CDR3 DNA sequence: TGTGCCAGCAGTCGACAAGGCGACAGGGCTAGTTACGAGCAGTACTTC.

The count of this clonotype is one. The V gene is TRBV10-3, the J gene TRBJ2-3; 8 nucleotides align to TRBD2. This CDR3 spans 14 amino acids. Losses at the gene ends were 4 bases for V and 5 bases for J; bases not matched to a gene: 5. Germline assignment: CDR1 ENHRY and CDR2 SYGVKD. DNA for the CDR3: TGTGCCATCAGTGCGTCCGGGAGGGGAGATACGCAGTATTTT. This sequence encodes CAISASGRGDTQYF.

This clonotype was counted at least ten times. The CDR3 sequence: CASSYSGASNQPQHF. The CDR3 bases are TGTGCCAGCAGTTACTCAGGGGCTAGCAATCAGCCCCAGCATTTT. J is TRBJ1-5 and V is TRBV6-5; a weak D match, TRBD1 (5 bases). Trimming took off 0 bases at V and 0 bases at J, with 6 bases between the two ends. Germline CDR1 is MNHEY and CDR2 is SVGAGI. The CDR3 spans 15 residues.

This clonotype was recorded at least ten times. V and J are TRBV5-5 and TRBJ2-7, with a tentative D call TRBD2 (5 bases). V was cut by 3 bases and J by 7 bases, with 17 bases left in between. Germline CDR1 reads SGHKS; CDR2 reads YYEKEE (reference sequence). The CDR3 spans 14 residues. CDR3 residues: CASSSSSHPGEQYF. CDR3 in DNA: TGTGCCAGCAGCTCCTCTTCCCACCCGGGGGAGCAGTACTTC.